This record concerns one T cell receptor (beta chain) sequence. This clonotype showed up many times. No cognate antigen has been identified for it. No base-level quality is on record; no much larger clone is a single base apart. This sample stems from a study of T cell repertoires in cytomegalovirus infection (dated by TCRdb to about 2019). Turning to the overall study: Donor HLA type was relevant to the analysis, because carriage of CMV infection together with the matching HLA type was indicated by public TCR beta signatures. The research as a whole found: The ex vivo response was dominated by HLA-C-restricted CMV-specific TCR beta clonotypes, which also provided the single most frequent clonotype in two of eight donors. Carriers of CMV infection plus the relevant HLA type were discriminated by the cumulative frequency of public TCR beta family members in the study cohort and in an independent roughly 370-donor cohort.

Here V drops 5 bases and J drops 3 bases, and the junction holds 9 bases not matched to any gene. The germline V gene yields MNHEY for CDR1 and SVGAGI for CDR2. CDR3 length: 16 amino acids, cysteine to phenylalanine. The CDR3 DNA has 48 bases and is translated from base 1. Sequenced on an Illumina HiSeq 1500. TCRdb ran its own pipeline on the public reads, namely fastp trimming at Q25 and MiXCR clone calling, and kept in-frame beta chains. Rows with one shared CDR3 protein collapse into an entry with the most common genes and DNA. This sample is represented by 250,000 or so distinct CDR3 sequences; around 15% of them were singletons. Approximately 51% of the sample is held by the ten biggest clonotypes.

The rearrangement combines TRBV6-5 with TRBJ2-5; TRBD1 agrees with 10 junctional bases. The sequence was collected from a human donor in good health (CMV status not recorded). Some clones in this sample may be carry-over from other donors' samples. Material for sequencing was CD8+ T cells from PBMCs. The base sequence is TGTGCCAGCAGTCAACCACGGACAGGGGGGGAAGAGACCCAGTACTTC. Translated, this is CASSQPRTGGEETQYF.